This T cell receptor beta chain comes out of a study of CD8+ T cells in alopecia areata. This clone was counted between two and nine times. Investigators isolated RNA and reverse transcribed it into cDNA to act as the sequencing template. Generated by immunoSEQ multiplex PCR, the TCRdb table keeps only in-frame clones and is missing some. The sample comprises about 220,000 clones, about 57% of which are singletons, and about 1.4% rests with the top ten. Treatment given: oral pan-JAK inhibitor, 5-10 mg twice daily. The CDR3 consists of 13 residues. The V gene's germline CDR1 is SQVTM and CDR2 ANQGSEA. The V gene end was trimmed by 8 bases and the J gene end by 4 bases; junction bases not matched to a gene: 9.

The chain employs TRBV29-1 and TRBJ1-1; 8 nucleotides agree with TRBD1. This clonotype was obtained from a human donor with alopecia areata. Sequences were derived from CD4+ T cells sorted from blood, sampled at week 4, from a patient treated with tofacitinib. The CDR3: CSTKPTGVTEAFF. Here the CDR3 DNA reads TGCAGCACAAAACCGACAGGGGTCACTGAAGCTTTCTTT.